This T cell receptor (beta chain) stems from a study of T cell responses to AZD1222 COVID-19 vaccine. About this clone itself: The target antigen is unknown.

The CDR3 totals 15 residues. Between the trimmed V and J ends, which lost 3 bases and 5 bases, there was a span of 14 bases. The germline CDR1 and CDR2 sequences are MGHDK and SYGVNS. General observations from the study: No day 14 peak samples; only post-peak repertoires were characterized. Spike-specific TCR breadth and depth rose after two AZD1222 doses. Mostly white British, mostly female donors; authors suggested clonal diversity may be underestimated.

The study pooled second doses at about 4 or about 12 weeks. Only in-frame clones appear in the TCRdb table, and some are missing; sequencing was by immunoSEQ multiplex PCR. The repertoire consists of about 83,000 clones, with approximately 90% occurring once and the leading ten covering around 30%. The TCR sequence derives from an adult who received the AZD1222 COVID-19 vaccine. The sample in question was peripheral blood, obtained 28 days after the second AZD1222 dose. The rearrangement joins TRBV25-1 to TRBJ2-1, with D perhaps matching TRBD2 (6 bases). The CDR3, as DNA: TGTGCCAGCAGTGATCCGAAGCGGGTTGACAATGAGCAGTTCTTC. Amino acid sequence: CASSDPKRVDNEQFF. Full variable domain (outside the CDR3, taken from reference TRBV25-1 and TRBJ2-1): EADIYQTPRYLVIGTGKKITLECSQTMGHDKMYWYQQDPGMELHLIHYSYGVNSTEKGDLSSESTVSRIRTEHFPLTLESARPSHTSQYLCASSDPKRVDNEQFFGPGTRLTVL.